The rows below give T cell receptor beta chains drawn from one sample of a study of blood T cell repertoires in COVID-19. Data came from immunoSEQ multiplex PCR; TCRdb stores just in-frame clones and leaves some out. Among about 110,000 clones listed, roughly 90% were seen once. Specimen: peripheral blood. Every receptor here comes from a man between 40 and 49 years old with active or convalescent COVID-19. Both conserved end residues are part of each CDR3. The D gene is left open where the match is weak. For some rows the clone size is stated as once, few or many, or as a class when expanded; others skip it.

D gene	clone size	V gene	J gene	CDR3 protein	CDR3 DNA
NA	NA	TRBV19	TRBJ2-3	CASRTDGLTDTQYF	TGTGCCAGTAGGACAGACGGTCTCACAGATACGCAGTATTTT
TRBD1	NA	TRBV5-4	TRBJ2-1	CASSGRDSYNEQFF	TGTGCCAGCAGCGGCCGGGACAGCTACAATGAGCAGTTCTTC
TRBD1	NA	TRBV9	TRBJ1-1	CASSRDRDTEAFF	TGTGCCAGCAGCAGGGACAGGGACACTGAAGCTTTCTTT
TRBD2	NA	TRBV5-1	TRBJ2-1	CASSLELAGRYNEQFF	TGCGCCAGCAGCTTGGAACTAGCGGGACGATACAATGAGCAGTTCTTC
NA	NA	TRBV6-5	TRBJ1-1	CASTLREQAFF	TGTGCCAGCACCCTCAGGGAACAGGCTTTCTTT
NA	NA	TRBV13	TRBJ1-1	CASSLSGGVGTEAFF	TGTGCCAGCAGCTTAAGCGGGGGCGTCGGCACTGAAGCTTTCTTT
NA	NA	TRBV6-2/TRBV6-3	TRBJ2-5	CASSYADAVQETQYF	TGTGCCAGCAGTTACGCAGACGCGGTCCAAGAGACCCAGTACTTC
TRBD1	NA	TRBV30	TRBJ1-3	CAWDRGPAGNTIYF	TGTGCCTGGGACAGGGGTCCCGCTGGAAACACCATATATTTT
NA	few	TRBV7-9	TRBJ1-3	CASSLVSGTTGNTIYF	TGTGCCAGCAGCTTGGTCTCCGGGACAACTGGAAACACCATATATTTT
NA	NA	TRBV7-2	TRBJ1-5	CASSLKPDQPQHF	TGTGCCAGCAGCTTAAAACCGGATCAGCCCCAGCATTTT
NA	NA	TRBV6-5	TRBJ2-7	CASSRTGSPTYEQYF	TGTGCCAGCAGTCGAACAGGTTCCCCTACCTACGAGCAGTACTTC
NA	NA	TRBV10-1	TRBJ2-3	CASGGSTDTQYF	TGCGCCAGCGGCGGTTCCACAGATACGCAGTATTTT
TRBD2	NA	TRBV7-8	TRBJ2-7	CASSSRDYLREQYF	TGTGCCAGCAGCAGCCGGGACTACCTTCGGGAGCAGTACTTC
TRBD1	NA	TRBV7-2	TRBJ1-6	CASSLRQGALPLHF	TGTGCCAGCAGCTTACGACAGGGGGCTTTACCCCTCCACTTT
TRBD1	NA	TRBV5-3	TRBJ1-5	CAKTGTEGEDQPQHF	TGTGCCAAAACCGGGACAGAAGGCGAGGATCAGCCCCAGCATTTT
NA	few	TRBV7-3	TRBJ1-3	CASSLGGGLGNTIYF	TGTGCCAGCAGCTTAGGGGGAGGCCTGGGAAACACCATATATTTT
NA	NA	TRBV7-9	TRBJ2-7	CASSLDSSYEQYF	TGTGCCAGCAGCTTAGACAGCTCCTACGAGCAGTACTTC
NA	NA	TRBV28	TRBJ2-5	CASNMEDRETQYF	TGTGCCAGCAACATGGAGGACCGGGAGACCCAGTACTTC
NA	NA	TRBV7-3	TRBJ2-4	CASSLTGGGERNIQYF	TGTGCCAGCAGCTTAACAGGAGGAGGGGAGCGGAACATTCAGTACTTC
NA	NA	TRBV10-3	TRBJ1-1	CAISDLGAPEAFF	TGTGCCATCAGTGATTTGGGGGCCCCTGAAGCTTTCTTT
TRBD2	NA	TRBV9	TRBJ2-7	CASSVESGTSAYEQYF	TGTGCCAGCAGCGTAGAGAGTGGGACTAGCGCCTACGAGCAGTACTTC
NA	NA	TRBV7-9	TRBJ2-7	CASSPERPEQYF	TGTGCCAGCAGCCCCGAGCGACCTGAGCAGTACTTC
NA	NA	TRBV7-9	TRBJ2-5	CASSLLIAQETQYF	TGTGCCAGCAGCTTATTGATAGCCCAAGAGACCCAGTACTTC
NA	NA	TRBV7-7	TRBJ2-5	CASSSYSLQETQYF	TGTGCCAGCAGCTCTTACAGCCTCCAAGAGACCCAGTACTTC
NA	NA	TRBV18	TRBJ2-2	CASSPYRENTGELFF	TGTGCCAGCTCACCCTACAGGGAGAACACCGGGGAGCTGTTTTTT
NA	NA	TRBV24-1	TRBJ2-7	CATSPSGLPREDYEQYF	TGTGCCACCAGTCCCTCGGGACTTCCCCGCGAAGACTACGAGCAGTACTTC
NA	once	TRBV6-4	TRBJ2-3	CASSPGGVDTQYF	TGTGCCAGCAGCCCGGGTGGCGTAGATACGCAGTATTTT
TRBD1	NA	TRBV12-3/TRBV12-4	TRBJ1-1	CASSWTGLAEAFF	TGTGCCAGCAGTTGGACAGGGCTTGCTGAAGCTTTCTTT
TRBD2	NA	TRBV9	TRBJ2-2	CASSTPVAAGGPTGELFF	TGTGCCAGCAGCACTCCAGTAGCAGCGGGAGGACCCACCGGGGAGCTGTTTTTT
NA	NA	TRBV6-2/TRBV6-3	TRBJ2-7	CASSYKQVATYEQYF	TGTGCCAGCAGTTACAAGCAGGTTGCTACCTACGAGCAGTACTTC
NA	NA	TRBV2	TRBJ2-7	CASARDIAYEQYF	TGTGCCAGCGCCCGGGACATAGCCTACGAGCAGTACTTC
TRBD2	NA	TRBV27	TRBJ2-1	CASSFWLAGGNEQFF	TGTGCCAGCAGTTTTTGGCTAGCGGGAGGTAATGAGCAGTTCTTC
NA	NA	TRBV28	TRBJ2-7	CASSRIPTYEQYF	TGTGCCAGCTCTCGCATACCTACCTACGAGCAGTACTTC
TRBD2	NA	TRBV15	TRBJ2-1	CATSRAAGGSYNEQFF	TGTGCCACCAGCAGAGCAGCGGGAGGGTCCTACAATGAGCAGTTCTTC
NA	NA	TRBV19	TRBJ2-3	CASSIGVPDTQYF	TGTGCCAGTAGTATCGGAGTCCCAGATACGCAGTATTTT
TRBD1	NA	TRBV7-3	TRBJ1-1	CASGQGSNTEAFF	TGTGCCTCGGGACAGGGATCGAACACTGAAGCTTTCTTT
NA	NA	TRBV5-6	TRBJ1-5	CASSSYGDQPQHF	TGTGCCAGCAGCTCGTACGGTGATCAGCCCCAGCATTTT
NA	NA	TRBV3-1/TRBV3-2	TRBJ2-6	CASSQVTAFSGANVLTF	TGTGCCAGCAGCCAAGTGACAGCGTTCTCTGGGGCCAACGTCCTGACTTTC
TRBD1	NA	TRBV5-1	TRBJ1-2	CASTTGTGTYGYTF	TGCGCCAGCACCACCGGGACAGGGACCTATGGCTACACCTTC
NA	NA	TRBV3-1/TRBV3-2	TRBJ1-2	CASSSPKGYTF	TGTGCCAGCAGCTCCCCAAAAGGCTACACCTTC
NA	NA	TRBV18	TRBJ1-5	CASSPNSQGWSNQPQHF	TGTGCCAGCTCACCCAATTCACAGGGATGGAGCAATCAGCCCCAGCATTTT
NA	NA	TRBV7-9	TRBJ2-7	CASSLTGSHEQYF	TGTGCCAGCAGCTTAACAGGGTCCCACGAGCAGTACTTC
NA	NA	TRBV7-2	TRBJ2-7	CASSSNRDYEQYF	TGTGCCAGCAGCTCGAACCGGGACTACGAGCAGTACTTC